This T cell receptor beta chain appears in the sequencing data of a study of blood T cell repertoires in COVID-19 (dated by TCRdb to about 2020). As for the study more broadly: Collaborator samples came from the United States, Italy and Spain and covered acute and convalescent phases of COVID-19. The material from the prospective study consisted of cDNA or gDNA derived from T cells, B-cell-depleted T cells, or PBMCs. Subjects who had been exposed to COVID-19, were actively infected with it, or had recovered from it provided the deeply sampled blood TCRbeta repertoires that made up the dataset. The repertoires were released in a freely available public database intended as a resource for research on the immune response to SARS-CoV-2. The samples were drawn from two sources: the first 160 participants of the ongoing ImmuneRACE study, and about 1,300 subjects contributed by 6 global collaborators. Sample metadata almost always included a de-identified subject ID, COVID-19 status, age in years and sex. HLA class I and class II types, where available, came from metadata supplied by the sample provider rather than from assay-based typing. What the research found in general, with its limitations: How much clinical and demographic metadata was included differed by source and by participant, and the metadata was provided uncurated.

About this clone: Which antigen it targets is not known. No quality values exist for individual bases; no much larger clone is one base distant.

TCRbeta CDR3 regions were amplified from genomic DNA by means of the immunoSEQ Assay, a bias-controlled multiplex PCR. In the source study's methods: The number of nucleated cells in each sample was estimated from the amplification of reference gene primers within the assay. To quantify the absolute abundance of each unique TCRbeta CDR3 rearrangement, sequence reads were collapsed and filtered. For each sample, productive Simpson clonality was calculated by taking the square root of Simpson's diversity index across productive rearrangements. The source is immuneACCESS, and TCRdb retained only in-frame sequences with V and J called. Part of the clones is not carried over; for the studies checked, unresolved V genes explain less than half of this, and the remainder is unexplained. V and J calls and clone size come straight from that table; D and trimming were deduced from the DNA. Here the sample has 250,000 or so clones; about 91% occur a single time. Of the sample, roughly 2.5% falls within the top ten clones.

Participants in the prospective study were enrolled through a virtual design, were aged about 18 to 90 years, and lived in 24 United States geographic areas. In the prospective study, participants were assigned to cohorts based on the clinical history participants reported in a screening survey and a study questionnaire. Mobile phlebotomists in the prospective study collected whole blood, serum and a nasopharyngeal or oropharyngeal swab from every participant. Over a roughly two-month period, participants in the prospective study had the option of providing additional blood draws and questionnaires. Before DNA extraction, blood samples from the prospective study were shipped at room temperature or frozen. Sequenced: PBMCs or T cells enriched from blood (not recorded which). This sequence was found in a woman between 40 and 55 years old with acute COVID-19.

Here is the DNA: TGTGCCACCAGCGCCGGGACAGGGTATTCGAATTCACCCCTCCACTTT. The resulting protein is CATSAGTGYSNSPLHF. The chain is assembled from TRBV15 and TRBJ1-6; 9 middle bases align to TRBD1. The CDR3 holds 16 amino acids from the cysteine to the phenylalanine. The read is trimmed to its CDR3 DNA, 48 bases read in frame from base 1. V trim: 5 bases; J trim: 7 bases; unmatched bases: 9. The germline V gene (reference sequence) sets CDR1 to LNHNV and CDR2 to YYDKDF.